This T cell receptor beta chain was captured by sequencing in a study of T cell clonotyping in hematopoietic cell transplantation. Study-wide points: At the given depth, recipient repertoires were over 95% de novo clonotypes. Pathologically expanded recipient clonotypes increased progressively from day 30 to day 180 as diversity fell. Higher Inverse Simpson Index values in graft donor and pretransplant recipient predicted broader posttransplant TCR diversity. Without cell sorting, CD4 versus CD8 contributions remain unresolved.

The method was immunoSEQ multiplex PCR; TCRdb's version includes in-frame clones alone and lacks a portion of them. This table has fewer than 25,000 clones, under 85% appearing once. In regard to this clone: Its antigen is undetermined.

Germline V gene data show CDR1 as SQVTM and CDR2 as ANQGSEA. CDR3 size: 14 residues. With 6 bases removed from V and 7 bases from J, the gap between germline ends came to 22 bases. Sequencing was done on a sample of peripheral blood mononuclear cells. The rearrangement joins TRBV29-1 to TRBJ2-7; D might be TRBD2 (5 bases). The receptor was isolated from a man in his sixties in good health. Some clones in this sample may be carry-over from other donors' samples. The CDR3 reads CSVVYMDSRREQYF. In DNA, the CDR3 is TGCAGCGTCGTTTACATGGACTCCCGGAGGGAGCAGTACTTC.